This TCR beta chain appears in the sequencing data of a study of identical twins. Study-wide results and caveats: Sequences that were out-of-frame, alpha and twin-shared displayed an excess of low generation probability. Analyses of zero insertions could, in part, be confounded by invariant MAIT and iNKT cells.

TCRdb analysed the 5' RACE reads with MiXCR anew, one entry per CDR3 protein. This sample carries around 690,000 distinct CDR3 sequences, approximately 22% of them seen once, and the ten largest clones take around 4.4%. The CDR3 runs to 18 residues. The germline V gene has CDR1 WSHSY and CDR2 SAAADI. V lost 6 bases to trimming and J lost 2 bases; unmatched junction nucleotides: 15. This clonotype was counted a few times. As yet, its antigen is unknown. Separately, the same data were catalogued under a study of T cells expressing NK-cell markers. That source reports: In more than 5 donors, dominant CD3+CD56+NKG2C+ clonotypes ranked among the top 10 CD8+ clonotypes. Specificity for HCMV among expanded NKG2C+ T cell clones was not established.

The chain is built from TRBV10-2 and TRBJ2-7; TRBD2 aligns across 11 bases. The sequencing sample was made of PBMCs. This TCR was recovered from a woman aged 18-29 years in good health. Written as DNA, the CDR3 is TGCGCCAGCAGAGCCAGTACTAGCGGGAGTGTGTTCGCCTACGAGCAGTACTTC. It translates to CASRASTSGSVFAYEQYF.